The source of this T cell receptor beta chain is a study of T cells in Graves' hyperthyroidism and ophthalmopathy. Study-wide background: At initial diagnosis, before any treatment had begun, peripheral blood was obtained.

Germline V lookup: CDR1 SGDLS, CDR2 YYNGEE. V gave up 3 bases and J gave up 1 base, with 7 bases separating them. The CDR3 totals 13 residues. This clonotype was observed a few times. Its antigen remains unidentified. Regarding the study as a whole: From stable hyperthyroidism, ophthalmopathy was separated by a 13 V-J model. Clonotypes that were expanded in thyroid above 0.001 mostly appeared in blood too.

No progression to ophthalmopathy during 18 months of follow-up defined stable disease. Using RNA transcripts as the source, TCR beta CDR3 regions were amplified. First-round RT-PCR of the TCR CDR3 relied on the HTBI primer set. TCRdb analysed the multiplex PCR reads with MiXCR anew, one entry per CDR3 protein. This sample carries more than 300,000 distinct CDR3 sequences, approximately 15% of them seen once, and the ten largest clones take about 11%. Sequencing was done on a sample of blood. The V call is TRBV9, the J call TRBJ2-5, with D uncertain. This TCR derives from an older woman with Graves' hyperthyroidism. CDR3 residues: CASSDGLQETQYF. DNA for the CDR3: TGTGCCAGCAGCGACGGCCTCCAAGAGACCCAGTACTTC.